Listed below are T cell receptor beta chains from one sample, sequenced in a study of CD8+ T cells in alopecia areata. Here immunoSEQ multiplex PCR was the method, and the copy in TCRdb shows in-frame clones only, minus some. The sample includes around 270,000 clones, 58% of them seen just once. The material sequenced was CD4+ T cells sorted from blood, taken at week 24, from a patient treated with tofacitinib. The receptor set was obtained from a human donor with alopecia areata. Both conserved end residues are part of each CDR3. The D gene is left open where the match is weak. Some rows have no size entry. The others give once, few or many, or a class for an expanded clone.

CDR3nt,CDR3aa,v_gene,abundance,d_gene,j_gene,len
TGTGCCAGCAGCACCGTGCGGGGTGAAAAACTGTTTTTT,CASSTVRGEKLFF,TRBV11-2,few,.,TRBJ1-4,13
TGCGCCAGCAGCCAGGCTCCCAGATACGAGCAGTACTTC,CASSQAPRYEQYF,TRBV4-3,few,.,TRBJ2-7,13
TGTGCCAGCAGTTTAACCGATCAGCCCCAGCATTTT,CASSLTDQPQHF,TRBV28,.,.,TRBJ1-5,12
TGTGCCAGCAGTATCCTCGACAGGGAAGAGACCCAGTACTTC,CASSILDREETQYF,TRBV28,.,TRBD1,TRBJ2-5,14
TGCGCCAGCAGCTTGGGGACGACAGGGGGCCATGGCTACACCTTC,CASSLGTTGGHGYTF,TRBV5-1,.,TRBD1,TRBJ1-2,15
TGTGCCAGCAGCTCTCATAACTATGGCTACACCTTC,CASSSHNYGYTF,TRBV7-9,.,.,TRBJ1-2,12
TGTGCCAGCAGCTTGGACAGTAACACCGGGGAGCTGTTTTTT,CASSLDSNTGELFF,TRBV5-4,many,.,TRBJ2-2,14
TGCAGCGTTGAAAGGGTGTCAGGGGGCTATGAGCAGTTCTTC,CSVERVSGGYEQFF,TRBV29-1,.,TRBD1,TRBJ2-1,14
TGTGCCTGGAGTCAAAGGCGACAGGATGAAGCTTTCTTT,CAWSQRRQDEAFF,TRBV30,once,.,TRBJ1-1,13
TGTGCCTGGAGTGTCCTGGACCTTTCCTACAATGAGCAGTTCTTC,CAWSVLDLSYNEQFF,TRBV30,.,.,TRBJ2-1,15
TGTGCCAGCAGCGCAACAGGGGATCAGCCCCAGCATTTT,CASSATGDQPQHF,TRBV7-9,.,TRBD1,TRBJ1-5,13
TGTGCCAGCAGCTCACCCCGGGGGACAGGACCCGCCTACGAGCAGTACTTC,CASSSPRGTGPAYEQYF,TRBV9,.,TRBD1,TRBJ2-7,17
TGTGCCAGCAGGCCGACAGGGGGGTTAGCTGAAGCTTTCTTT,CASRPTGGLAEAFF,TRBV25-1,.,TRBD1,TRBJ1-1,14
TGCAGCGTTGCCAGGAGTAGCACAGATACGCAGTATTTT,CSVARSSTDTQYF,TRBV29-1,.,.,TRBJ2-3,13
TGTGCCAGCAGCCAAGATTGGGGCGCAGATACGCAGTATTTT,CASSQDWGADTQYF,TRBV4-2,.,.,TRBJ2-3,14
TGTGCCAGCAGTGCCCAGGGTGGGGCTAGCAATCAGCCCCAGCATTTT,CASSAQGGASNQPQHF,TRBV2,.,.,TRBJ1-5,16
TGTGCCTGGAGTGTGGGTCTGGGCACAGATACGCAGTATTTT,CAWSVGLGTDTQYF,TRBV30,.,.,TRBJ2-3,14
TGTGCCAGCCAGAATGGGCACACGTCCGAAGCTTTCTTT,CASQNGHTSEAFF,TRBV7-9,.,.,TRBJ1-1,13
TGTGCCAGCAGTCTTAAACAGAACACTGAAGCTTTCTTT,CASSLKQNTEAFF,TRBV25-1,.,.,TRBJ1-1,13
TGCGCCAGCAGTCAATGGGAGGAGAACACTGAAGCTTTCTTT,CASSQWEENTEAFF,TRBV23-1,few,.,TRBJ1-1,14
TGTGCCAGCAGCGGACAGGGGTATGGCTATGGCTACACCTTC,CASSGQGYGYGYTF,TRBV6-5,.,TRBD1,TRBJ1-2,14
TGTGCCAGCAGCGTAGGACTAGCGGCGGTTCAAGAGACCCAGTACTTC,CASSVGLAAVQETQYF,TRBV9,.,TRBD2,TRBJ2-5,16
TGTGCCTGGAGATCCGCCCGATACTTGTTTAACACCGGGGAGCTGTTTTTT,CAWRSARYLFNTGELFF,TRBV30,.,.,TRBJ2-2,17
TGTGCCAGCACATTGGAGCGAGGAGAGACCCAGTACTTC,CASTLERGETQYF,TRBV2,.,.,TRBJ2-5,13
TGTGCCAGCAGTTTATTGGGGACAGTCCAAACCTACGAGCAGTACTTC,CASSLLGTVQTYEQYF,TRBV28,few,TRBD1,TRBJ2-7,16
TGTGCCATCAGTTCAAGCCTCACTAGCGGGGCACCATACGAGCAGTACTTC,CAISSSLTSGAPYEQYF,TRBV10-3,.,TRBD2,TRBJ2-7,17
TGTGCCAGCAGTTCTCCATCCCAAAGCTCTGGAAACACCATATATTTT,CASSSPSQSSGNTIYF,TRBV6-5,.,.,TRBJ1-3,16
TGTGCCAGCAGCCCAAGACTAGCGGGGTCTGGGGCCAACGTCCTGACTTTC,CASSPRLAGSGANVLTF,TRBV7-2,.,TRBD2,TRBJ2-6,17
TGTGCCAGCAGCCTAGCCGGGGGGACTAGCACAGATACGCAGTATTTT,CASSLAGGTSTDTQYF,TRBV9,few,TRBD2,TRBJ2-3,16
TGTGCCAGCAGTTCAGGCTACGAGCAGTACTTC,CASSSGYEQYF,TRBV28,few,.,TRBJ2-7,11